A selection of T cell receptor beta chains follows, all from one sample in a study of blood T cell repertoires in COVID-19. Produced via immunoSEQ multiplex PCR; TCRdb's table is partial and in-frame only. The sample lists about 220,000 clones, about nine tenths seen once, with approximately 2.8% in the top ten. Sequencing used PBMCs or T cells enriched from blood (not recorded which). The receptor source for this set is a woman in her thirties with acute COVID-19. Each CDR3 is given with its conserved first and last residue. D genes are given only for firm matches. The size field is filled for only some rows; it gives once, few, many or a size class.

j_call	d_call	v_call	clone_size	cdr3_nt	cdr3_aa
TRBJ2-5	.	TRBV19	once	TGTGCCAGTAGTCCCCGGGCGGGCGCCTCGATCTCGGAGACCCAGTACTTC	CASSPRAGASISETQYF
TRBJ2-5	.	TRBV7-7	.	TGTGCTAGCAGCTTAGGAGCGGGCGGTAACCAAGAGACCCAGTACTTC	CASSLGAGGNQETQYF
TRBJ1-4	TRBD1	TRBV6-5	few	TGTGCCAGCAGACACACCACAGGGGATGAAAAACTGTTTTTT	CASRHTTGDEKLFF
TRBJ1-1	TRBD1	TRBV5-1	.	TGCGCCAGCAGTCCCTCGGGACAGGGGGAGGCTGAAGCTTTCTTT	CASSPSGQGEAEAFF
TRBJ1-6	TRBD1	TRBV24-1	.	TGTGCCACCCAGCTGCGGACGGCGGGGACAGAGAATTCACCCCTCCACTTT	CATQLRTAGTENSPLHF
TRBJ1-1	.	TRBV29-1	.	TGCAGCGTAGAAAGACACGTAGAGAACACTGAAGCTTTCTTT	CSVERHVENTEAFF
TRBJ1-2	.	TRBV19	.	TGTGCCAGTAGTAGCCCGGGGGAAATCGAGGGCTACACCTTC	CASSSPGEIEGYTF
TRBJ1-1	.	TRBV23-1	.	TGCGCCAGCAGCAGCAGGGGATTATCTGAAGCTTTCTTT	CASSSRGLSEAFF
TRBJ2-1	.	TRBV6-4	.	TGTGCCAGCAGTGACTCAAGCGCCCAGAGGTCCTACAATGAGCAGTTCTTC	CASSDSSAQRSYNEQFF
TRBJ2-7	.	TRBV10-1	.	TGCGCCAGCAGTGAGATCGGGAGCGAGCAGTACTTC	CASSEIGSEQYF
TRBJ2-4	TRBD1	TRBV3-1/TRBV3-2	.	TGTGCCAGCAGTCCGGACAGGGGCGATTGTGTTGACTTC	CASSPDRGDCVDF
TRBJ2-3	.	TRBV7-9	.	TGTGCCAGCAGCTTAAGCTCAGATACGCAGTATTTT	CASSLSSDTQYF
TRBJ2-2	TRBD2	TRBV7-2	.	TGTGCCAGCAGCTTTTCGGGGGGGGCGGCCGGGGAGCTGTTTTTT	CASSFSGGAAGELFF
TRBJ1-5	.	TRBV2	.	TGTGCCAGCAGTGAGGGCAGGAGGGCTAATCAGCCCCAGCATTTT	CASSEGRRANQPQHF
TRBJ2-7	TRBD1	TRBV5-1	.	TGCGCCAGCAGCTTGATGGGACAGGGTTCCTACGAGCAGTACTTC	CASSLMGQGSYEQYF
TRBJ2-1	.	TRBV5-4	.	TGTGCCAGCAGCACGCAGACAGCCTACAATGAGCAGTTCTTC	CASSTQTAYNEQFF
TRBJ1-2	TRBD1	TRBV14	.	TGTGCCAGCAGCCAAGAAATATGGGACAGGGACAATGGCTACACCTTC	CASSQEIWDRDNGYTF
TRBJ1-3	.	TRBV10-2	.	TGCGCCAGCAGTGAGTCAGGGGGAACTGGAAACACCATATATTTT	CASSESGGTGNTIYF
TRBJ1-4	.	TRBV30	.	TGTGCCTGGGCTAACAGTAATGAAAAACTGTTTTTT	CAWANSNEKLFF
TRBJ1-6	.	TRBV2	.	TGTGCCAGCAGTGCCCCTTTTAATTCACCCCTCCACTTT	CASSAPFNSPLHF
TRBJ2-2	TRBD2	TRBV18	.	TGTGCCAGCTCCGGGGGGGCGAACACCGGGGAGCTGTTTTTT	CASSGGANTGELFF
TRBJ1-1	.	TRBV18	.	TGTGCCAGCTCATCCGACAGGTGGAACACTGAAGCTTTCTTT	CASSSDRWNTEAFF
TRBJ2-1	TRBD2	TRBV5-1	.	TGCGCCAGCAGCCCATGGGAGGGTTGGGAGCAGTTCTTC	CASSPWEGWEQFF
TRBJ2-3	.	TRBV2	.	TGTGCCAGCAGTGAAGGGAGGGGAAAGCAGTATTTT	CASSEGRGKQYF
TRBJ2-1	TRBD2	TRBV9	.	TGTGCCAGCAGCGTAGAAGGTGGACTAGCGGGGGGCGGAGGTTACAATGAGCAGTTCTTC	CASSVEGGLAGGGGYNEQFF
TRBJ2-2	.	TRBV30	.	TGTGCCTGGAATGGACAGCACACCGGGGAGCTGTTTTTT	CAWNGQHTGELFF
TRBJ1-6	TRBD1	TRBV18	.	TGTGCCAGCTCCCGATCCCCCGGGACAGGGGGTTCACCCCTCCACTTT	CASSRSPGTGGSPLHF
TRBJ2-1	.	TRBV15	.	TGTGCCACCAGCAGAAACACACGGGGGGCCGCTTACAATGAGCAGTTCTTC	CATSRNTRGAAYNEQFF
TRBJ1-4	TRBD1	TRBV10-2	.	TGCGCCAGCAAACAGGGGGGTGAAAAACTGTTTTTT	CASKQGGEKLFF
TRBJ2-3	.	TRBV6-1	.	TGTGCCAGCAGTGAGGCAGGGGATCGGACAGATACGCAGTATTTT	CASSEAGDRTDTQYF
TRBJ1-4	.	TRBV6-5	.	TGTGCCAGCAGTTACGCCCACGGGGCAACTAATGAAAAACTGTTTTTT	CASSYAHGATNEKLFF
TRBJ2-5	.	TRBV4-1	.	TGCGCCAGCAGCCAAAGATTTGAGCAAGAGACCCAGTACTTC	CASSQRFEQETQYF
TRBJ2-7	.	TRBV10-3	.	TGTGCCATCAGTGAGTCGTCCGACGAGCAGTACTTC	CAISESSDEQYF
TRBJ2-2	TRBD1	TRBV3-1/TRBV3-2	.	TGTGCCAGCAGCCAAGCGGCAGGGGGCGGCGGGGAGCTGTTTTTT	CASSQAAGGGGELFF
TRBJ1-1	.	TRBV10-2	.	TGCGCCAGCAGTTTAGCCATGAACACTGAAGCTTTCTTT	CASSLAMNTEAFF
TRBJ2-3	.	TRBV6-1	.	TGTGCCAGCAGTGAATTACGCTTCCCAGGGGCAGATACGCAGTATTTT	CASSELRFPGADTQYF
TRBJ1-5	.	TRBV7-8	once	TGTGCCAGCAGCTTAGTTCCCCGAGGCCATAGCAATCAGCCCCAGCATTTT	CASSLVPRGHSNQPQHF
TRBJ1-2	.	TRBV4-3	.	TGCGCCAGCAGCCATGAATCAGGGCTCGCCCCTAACTATGGCTACACCTTC	CASSHESGLAPNYGYTF
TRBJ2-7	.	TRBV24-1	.	TGTGCCACCAGTGGGGGCAGCTACGAGCAGTACTTC	CATSGGSYEQYF
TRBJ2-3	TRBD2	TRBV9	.	TGTGCCAGCAGCGTAGTGGGACTAACATTCACAGATACGCAGTATTTT	CASSVVGLTFTDTQYF
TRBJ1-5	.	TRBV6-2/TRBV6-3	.	TGTGCCAGCAGTTATTTCGGTGGCAATCAGCCCCAGCATTTT	CASSYFGGNQPQHF
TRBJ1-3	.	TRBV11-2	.	TGTGCCAGCAGCCCAGGGGTGGGGAGACGGGTACCTGGAAACACCATATATTTT	CASSPGVGRRVPGNTIYF
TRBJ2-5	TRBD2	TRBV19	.	TGTGCCAGTAGTTCCGGGGGGCAAGAGACCCAGTACTTC	CASSSGGQETQYF
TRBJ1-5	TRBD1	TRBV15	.	TGTGCCACCAGCAGAGATAGGGACAGGGGACTTCTTAATCAGCCCCAGCATTTT	CATSRDRDRGLLNQPQHF
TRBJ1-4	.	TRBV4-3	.	TGCGCCAGCAGCCCCACCGGACAGTTTAATGAAAAACTGTTTTTT	CASSPTGQFNEKLFF
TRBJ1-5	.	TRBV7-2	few	TGTGCCAGCAGCTTAGGCTGGGCAGGGAATCAGCCCCAGCATTTT	CASSLGWAGNQPQHF
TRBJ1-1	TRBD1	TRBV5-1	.	TGCGCCAGCAGCCCGGGACAGGGGGTCAAGAACACTGAAGCTTTCTTT	CASSPGQGVKNTEAFF
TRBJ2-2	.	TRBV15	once	TGTGCCGCGAGAGATGGGCGTTGGACCGGGGAGCTGTTTTTT	CAARDGRWTGELFF
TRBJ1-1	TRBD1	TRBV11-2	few	TGTGCCAGCAGCTCGACCGGGACAGTGAACACTGAAGCTTTCTTT	CASSSTGTVNTEAFF
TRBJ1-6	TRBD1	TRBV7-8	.	TGTGCCAGCAGTGGGACAGCGAGGAATTATTCACCCCTCCACTTT	CASSGTARNYSPLHF
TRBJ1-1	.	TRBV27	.	TGTGCCAGCAGTTTAAGTGCACCTAAGAACACTGAAGCTTTCTTT	CASSLSAPKNTEAFF
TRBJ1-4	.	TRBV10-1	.	TGCGCCAGCAGTGGTGGAGGCAGTGAAAAACTGTTTTTT	CASSGGGSEKLFF